The present TCR beta chain was sequenced within a study of CD8 T cells in Susac syndrome. For this clonotype: No antigen is known for it.

cDNA came from around 0.5 to 1 ug RNA primed by random hexamers. The CDR3 of TCR beta was amplified by immunoSEQ multiplex PCR across 54 Vbeta and 13 Jbeta. TCRdb independently ran MiXCR on the immunoSEQ multiplex PCR reads; one entry per CDR3 protein. The table shows some 250,000 distinct CDR3 sequences, with about 96% occurring only once. Sequencing targeted TCR beta in T cells from blood (CD8+ and CD4+). The V and J ends lost 4 bases and 4 bases respectively, with 13 bases between them. The CDR3 covers 13 residues. Germline values: CDR1 DFQATT, CDR2 SNEGSKA (reference sequence). General study findings and limits: Clonal expansion was not seen in any Susac syndrome CD4+ T cell repertoire.

V gene TRBV20-1 combines with J gene TRBJ1-2; D is undetermined. Sequencing input: CD4+ T cells from PBMCs. This clonotype was obtained from a human donor with Susac syndrome. CDR3 loop: CSAMWQKPYGYTF. Here the CDR3 DNA reads TGCAGTGCTATGTGGCAGAAGCCCTATGGCTACACCTTC.